The rows below give T cell receptor beta chains drawn from one sample of a study of radiation and T cells in renal cell carcinoma. Generated by immunoSEQ multiplex PCR, the TCRdb table keeps only in-frame clones and is missing some. The sample contains roughly 160,000 clones, 88% of which appear only once. The sample here was blood, taken from a patient whose treatment included radiotherapy and nephrectomy. These TCRs come from a woman in her forties or fifties with renal cell carcinoma. Each CDR3 is given with its conserved first and last residue. A D gene is named only where the DNA matches it firmly. Expanded clones are given a class, and other clones once, few, many or no size at all.

J: TRBJ1-2; D: NA; V: TRBV5-6; size: NA; DNA: TGTGCCAGCAGCTTGGCGGGCCCTGCAGGGCCGGGAGCTAACTATGGCTACACCTTC; CDR3: CASSLAGPAGPGANYGYTF
J: TRBJ2-3; D: TRBD1; V: TRBV6-1; size: NA; DNA: TGTGCCAGCAGTGGGGGACAGACAGATACGCAGTATTTT; CDR3: CASSGGQTDTQYF
J: TRBJ1-5; D: NA; V: TRBV30; size: NA; DNA: TGTGCCTGGAGTAAAGGGGGGAATGAGCCCCAGCATTTT; CDR3: CAWSKGGNEPQHF
J: TRBJ1-1; D: TRBD1; V: TRBV19; size: NA; DNA: TGTGCCAGTAGTACCCAGACAGGGATCGGCACTGAAGCTTTCTTT; CDR3: CASSTQTGIGTEAFF
J: TRBJ1-5; D: TRBD1; V: TRBV30; size: NA; DNA: TGTGCCTGGAGGGGACAGGGGAATCAGCCCCAGCATTTT; CDR3: CAWRGQGNQPQHF
J: TRBJ1-1; D: TRBD1; V: TRBV6-6; size: NA; DNA: TGTGCCAGCAGTTCCCGGACAGGGCAAAACGCTGAAGCTTTCTTT; CDR3: CASSSRTGQNAEAFF
J: TRBJ2-7; D: NA; V: TRBV9; size: once; DNA: TGCGCCAGCAGCCAAGATCGCTGGGGGGTCTACGAGCAGTACTTC; CDR3: CASSQDRWGVYEQYF
J: TRBJ1-5; D: NA; V: TRBV16; size: NA; DNA: TGTGCCAGCAGCCAATGGGGGGGCGGAAATCAGCCCCAGCATTTT; CDR3: CASSQWGGGNQPQHF
J: TRBJ2-3; D: TRBD2; V: TRBV7-8; size: NA; DNA: TGTGCCAGCAGCCCTTATTCGGCTTTTTATTTTCTAGCGGGGTTCACAGATACGCAGTATTTT; CDR3: CASSPYSAFYFLAGFTDTQYF
J: TRBJ2-1; D: NA; V: TRBV29-1; size: NA; DNA: TGCAGCGTTGAACCCTCTTCCTACAATGAGCAGTTCTTC; CDR3: CSVEPSSYNEQFF
J: TRBJ2-3; D: TRBD2; V: TRBV19; size: NA; DNA: TGTGCCAGTAGCTTATCGGCGGGGGGGCTATATACGCAGTATTTT; CDR3: CASSLSAGGLYTQYF
J: TRBJ2-7; D: NA; V: TRBV5-1; size: NA; DNA: TGCGCCAGCAGCTTGAGCCCACTGAGCTCCTACGAGCAGTACTTC; CDR3: CASSLSPLSSYEQYF
J: TRBJ1-4; D: NA; V: TRBV10-2; size: NA; DNA: TGCGCCAGCGGGGGCTCCGGTGAAAAACTGTTTTTT; CDR3: CASGGSGEKLFF
J: TRBJ1-4; D: NA; V: TRBV15; size: NA; DNA: TGTGCCACCAGGAGGGAGGTCCTACGGGAAAAACTGTTTTTT; CDR3: CATRREVLREKLFF
J: TRBJ2-5; D: NA; V: TRBV13; size: NA; DNA: TGTGCCAGCACCTTCGTAGCGGCCCAAGAGACCCAGTACTTC; CDR3: CASTFVAAQETQYF
J: TRBJ1-4; D: NA; V: TRBV5-1; size: NA; DNA: TGCGCCAGCAGCTTTGGGCTGGCTAATGAAAAACTGTTTTTT; CDR3: CASSFGLANEKLFF
J: TRBJ1-2; D: NA; V: TRBV5-4; size: NA; DNA: TGTGCCAGCAGCTTCACTTCCCATTCTAACTATGGCTACACCTTC; CDR3: CASSFTSHSNYGYTF
J: TRBJ1-2; D: NA; V: TRBV9; size: NA; DNA: TGTGCCAGCAGCTCTCAGGGGTCTAACTATGGCTACACCTTC; CDR3: CASSSQGSNYGYTF
J: TRBJ1-3; D: NA; V: TRBV7-9; size: NA; DNA: TGTGCCAGCAGCTTTGTGCTCCCACCTGGAAACACCATATATTTT; CDR3: CASSFVLPPGNTIYF
J: TRBJ2-5; D: NA; V: TRBV6-6; size: NA; DNA: TGTGCCAGCAGTTATAACAGGGACGGGGAGACCCAGTACTTC; CDR3: CASSYNRDGETQYF
J: TRBJ2-7; D: NA; V: TRBV6-1; size: NA; DNA: TGTGCCAGCAGTTCCGGGGCAACCTACGAGCAGTACTTC; CDR3: CASSSGATYEQYF
J: TRBJ2-5; D: TRBD1; V: TRBV2; size: NA; DNA: TGTGCCAGCAGGGGGCGTGGCAGGGGGATCCAAGAGACCCAGTACTTC; CDR3: CASRGRGRGIQETQYF
J: TRBJ1-3; D: NA; V: TRBV15; size: NA; DNA: TGTGCCACCAGCAGAGATCGGACCGCTGGAAACACCATATATTTT; CDR3: CATSRDRTAGNTIYF
J: TRBJ2-5; D: NA; V: TRBV6-1; size: few; DNA: TGTGCCAGCAATGGGAGGTTACAAGAGACCCAGTACTTC; CDR3: CASNGRLQETQYF
J: TRBJ2-2; D: NA; V: TRBV4-2; size: NA; DNA: TGTGCCAGCGGCATATCCGACGCCCCGAACACCGGGGAGCTGTTTTTT; CDR3: CASGISDAPNTGELFF
J: TRBJ1-2; D: NA; V: TRBV7-2; size: NA; DNA: TGTGCCAGCAGCTTAGTGGCCCAGACAGGCAGGTCTGGCTACACCTTC; CDR3: CASSLVAQTGRSGYTF
J: TRBJ1-3; D: NA; V: TRBV2; size: NA; DNA: TGTGCCAGCAGCCGGACCCCGGACACCATATATTTT; CDR3: CASSRTPDTIYF
J: TRBJ2-7; D: NA; V: TRBV18; size: NA; DNA: TGTGCCAGCTCACGCTCCGGCGCAGTTGGTTTGGGCGAGCAGTACTTC; CDR3: CASSRSGAVGLGEQYF
J: TRBJ2-1; D: TRBD2; V: TRBV30; size: NA; DNA: TGTGCCTGGAGTGAAGGACTAGCGGGGGATGAGCAGTTCTTC; CDR3: CAWSEGLAGDEQFF
J: TRBJ1-2; D: TRBD1; V: TRBV6-5; size: once; DNA: TGTGCCAGCGGGGACAGGCACTATGGCTACACCTTC; CDR3: CASGDRHYGYTF
J: TRBJ2-5; D: TRBD2; V: TRBV5-4; size: NA; DNA: TGTGCCAGCAGCACACAGTTAGCGGGGACTAAAGAGACCCAGTACTTC; CDR3: CASSTQLAGTKETQYF
J: TRBJ1-6; D: TRBD1; V: TRBV27; size: once; DNA: TGTGCCAGCACCAGGGACAGGACTAATTCACCCCTCCACTTT; CDR3: CASTRDRTNSPLHF
J: TRBJ2-3; D: TRBD1; V: TRBV2; size: NA; DNA: TGTGCCAGCAGTGGGGACAGGCGGAAGTATACGCAGTATTTT; CDR3: CASSGDRRKYTQYF
J: TRBJ2-7; D: TRBD1; V: TRBV25-1; size: NA; DNA: TGTGCCAGCAGTGTACCGGGACAGGGATCCGAGCAGTACTTC; CDR3: CASSVPGQGSEQYF
J: TRBJ2-7; D: TRBD1; V: TRBV5-5; size: NA; DNA: TGTGCCAGCAGCCCCCGGGACAGGCCGGGGTACTTC; CDR3: CASSPRDRPGYF
J: TRBJ2-7; D: NA; V: TRBV19; size: once; DNA: TGTGCCAGTAGTATAAATGAGGGGGACTACGAGCAGTACTTC; CDR3: CASSINEGDYEQYF
J: TRBJ2-3; D: TRBD1; V: TRBV11-2; size: NA; DNA: TGTGCCAGCAGAGACAGGGGCAGCACAGATACGCAGTATTTT; CDR3: CASRDRGSTDTQYF
J: TRBJ2-3; D: TRBD2; V: TRBV7-3; size: NA; DNA: TGTGCCAGCAGCCCAGGACGGGAGGAAGATACGCAGTATTTT; CDR3: CASSPGREEDTQYF
J: TRBJ1-1; D: NA; V: TRBV6-5; size: once; DNA: TGTGCCAGCAGTAGCAGGGTCACGGGGACTGAAGCTTTCTTT; CDR3: CASSSRVTGTEAFF
J: TRBJ2-7; D: NA; V: TRBV7-9; size: NA; DNA: TGTGCCAGCAGTCTAAGCCGGGCCGAGCAGTACTTC; CDR3: CASSLSRAEQYF
J: TRBJ1-5; D: NA; V: TRBV19; size: NA; DNA: TGTGCCAGTAGTTTGGGTGTAAATCAGCCCCAGCATTTT; CDR3: CASSLGVNQPQHF
J: TRBJ1-6; D: NA; V: TRBV6-1; size: NA; DNA: TGTGCCAGCAGTGAAATTAATTCACCCCTCCACTTT; CDR3: CASSEINSPLHF